A single sample gave rise to the 15 T cell receptor beta chains below, sequenced in a study of T cell responses to AZD1222 COVID-19 vaccine (dated by TCRdb to about 2021). In the paper's terms, the time point label means: baseline before first vaccination. Libraries were built with the immunoSEQ multiplex PCR assay. TCRdb provides this immuneACCESS table in a form limited to in-frame rearrangements. Some clones are lacking; in checked studies, under half of them reflect an unresolved V gene, and why the rest are absent is not known. Across this sample there are about 28,000 clones, with around nine tenths seen only once. The ten largest make up over 1% of the sample. The sample was peripheral blood, taken on day 0 of AZD1222 vaccination. The origin of the receptors is an adult in good health.

The chain is built from TRBV18 and TRBJ2-7; D perhaps matches TRBD2 (5 bases). V was cut by 2 bases and J by 1 base, with 12 bases left in between. This CDR3 has 15 residues. The V gene's germline CDR1 is KGHSH and CDR2 LQKENI. The CDR3 is CASSPKGGYSYEQYF. CDR3 DNA: TGTGCCAGCTCACCAAAAGGAGGTTATTCCTACGAGCAGTACTTC.

V usage is TRBV2 and J usage is TRBJ1-6; D perhaps matches TRBD1 (6 bases). This CDR3 contains 16 residues. The V gene's germline CDR1 is SNHLY and CDR2 FYNNEI. V was shortened by 7 bases and J by 0 bases, with 13 bases between the two germline ends. For the CDR3, the DNA is TGTGCCAGCACCGAGGACAGCAGCTCCTATAATTCACCCCTCCACTTT. Amino acids: CASTEDSSSYNSPLHF.

This chain connects TRBV30 to TRBJ1-1; no firm D call. The V gene lost 5 bases and the J gene lost 6 bases, with 19 bases spanning the gap. The CDR3 totals 14 residues. In germline, CDR1 is GTSNPN, CDR2 SVGIG (reference sequence). CDR3 residues: CAWEIMALGAEAFF. In DNA, the CDR3 is TGTGCCTGGGAAATCATGGCTCTGGGCGCTGAAGCTTTCTTT.

The CDR3 sequence: CSGTVNTEAFF. The CDR3 coding sequence is TGCAGCGGGACAGTGAACACTGAAGCTTTCTTT. V is TRBV29-1 and J is TRBJ1-1; tentative D call: TRBD1 (6 bases). This CDR3 spans 11 amino acids. The V gene lost 7 bases and the J gene lost 0 bases, with 6 bases spanning the gap. Germline V lookup: CDR1 SQVTM, CDR2 ANQGSEA.

The CDR3 here is CSVWGTVGEKLFF. For the CDR3, the DNA is TGCAGCGTTTGGGGGACAGTGGGTGAAAAACTGTTTTTT. The chain joins TRBV29-1 to TRBJ1-4; TRBD1 aligns across 7 bases. Germline V CDR1 and CDR2: SQVTM, ANQGSEA. Trimming removed 5 bases from V and 7 bases from J; junction bases left unmatched: 7. The CDR3 runs 13 residues.

This clone was seen a handful of times. The chain couples TRBV2 to TRBJ1-6; possibly TRBD1 for D (5 bases). From germline, CDR1 is SNHLY and CDR2 FYNNEI. Trimming stripped 6 bases from V and 4 bases from J, with 13 bases between. The CDR3 runs to 15 residues. The CDR3 here is CASRGRGEYNSPLHF. The CDR3 nucleotides are TGTGCCAGCAGGGGGCGCGGAGAATATAATTCACCCCTCCACTTT.

The rearrangement uses TRBV11-3 and TRBJ2-2, with D hard to call. Trimming left V 0 bases short and J 6 bases short, with 2 bases between. Looked up from germline, CDR1 is SGHNT and CDR2 is YENEEA. The CDR3 runs 12 residues. Written as DNA, the CDR3 is TGTGCCAGCAGCTTAGAGGCCGGGGAGCTGTTTTTT. Protein product: CASSLEAGELFF.

J is TRBJ1-5 and V is TRBV29-1; weak D call: TRBD1 (6 bases). Per germline, CDR1 SQVTM and CDR2 ANQGSEA. The CDR3 length is 13 residues. Trimming pared 6 bases from V and 7 bases from J, leaving 16 bases between. CDR3 region: CSVKGGTEQPQHF. CDR3 in DNA: TGCAGCGTCAAAGGGGGGACTGAGCAGCCCCAGCATTTT.

The J gene is TRBJ2-1, the V gene TRBV19, with 11 positions matching TRBD2. Germline V lookup: CDR1 LNHDA, CDR2 SQIVND (reference sequence). The V gene end was trimmed by 3 bases and the J gene end by 0 bases; junction bases not matched to a gene: 7. The CDR3 runs 18 residues. In DNA form, the CDR3 reads TGTGCCAGTAGTATTGTTAGCGGGAGGGGTAGCTCCTACAATGAGCAGTTCTTC. It yields the protein CASSIVSGRGSSYNEQFF. The variable domain in full, with the rest retrieved from reference TRBV19 and TRBJ2-1, is DGGITQSPKYLFRKEGQNVTLSCEQNLNHDAMYWYRQDPGQGLRLIYYSQIVNDFQKGDIAEGYSVSREKKESFPLTVTSAQKNPTAFYLCASSIVSGRGSSYNEQFFGPGTRLTVL.

The chain employs TRBV6-2 or TRBV6-3 and TRBJ2-7; TRBD1 agrees at 7 bases. V shed 4 bases, J shed 3 bases, and the junction held 0 bases outside the gene matches. Per germline, CDR1 MNHEY and CDR2 SVGEGT. This CDR3 is built from 12 residues. This CDR3 reads CASSWTGYEQYF. Here the CDR3 DNA reads TGTGCCAGCAGTTGGACAGGCTACGAGCAGTACTTC.

This chain links TRBV7-9 with TRBJ2-7; maybe TRBD2 (5 bases). The CDR3 totals 14 residues. V was clipped by 3 bases and J by 6 bases, with 15 bases between them. The germline V gene has CDR1 SEHNR and CDR2 FQNEAQ (reference sequence). CDR3 sequence (DNA): TGTGCCAGCAGCTTCACGCCGGGGAGTTCCGAGCAGTACTTC. Translating it yields CASSFTPGSSEQYF.

Only a few counts were recorded for this clone. The chain recombines TRBV10-3 with TRBJ2-7; 12 bases line up with TRBD2. After removal of 5 bases from V and 3 bases from J, the junction contained 8 bases not matched to a gene. Germline CDR1 and CDR2: ENHRY and SYGVKD. The CDR3 contains 16 residues. For the CDR3, the DNA is TGTGCCATCAGTCGAGAGACTAGCGGGAGCCTCTACGAGCAGTACTTC. Amino acids: CAISRETSGSLYEQYF.

The genes are TRBV7-9 and TRBJ2-1, with D tentatively TRBD1 (6 bases). Trimming removed 5 bases at V and 3 bases at J, with 11 bases between. The CDR3 has 14 residues. Per the germline V gene, CDR1 is SEHNR and CDR2 is FQNEAQ (reference sequence). As DNA, the CDR3 is TGTGCCAGCAGCCCCGGACAGTTCTACAATGAGCAGTTCTTC. This codes for CASSPGQFYNEQFF. The entire variable domain, with the rest obtained from reference TRBV7-9 and TRBJ2-1, is as follows: DTGVSQNPRHKITKRGQNVTFRCDPISEHNRLYWYRQTLGQGPEFLTYFQNEAQLEKSRLLSDRFSAERPKGSFSTLEIQRTEQGDSAMYLCASSPGQFYNEQFFGPGTRLTVL.

The rearrangement links TRBV5-1 to TRBJ1-1; D uncertain. The CDR3 spans 16 residues. CDR1 is SGHRS, CDR2 YFSETQ, per germline. V lost 1 base, J lost 0 bases, and 13 bases lay in between. Here the CDR3 DNA reads TGCGCCAGCAGCTTGTTAGGCGGTATCATGAACACTGAAGCTTTCTTT. Its protein product is CASSLLGGIMNTEAFF.

The V and J genes are TRBV2 and TRBJ2-5, with 10 bases fitting TRBD1. The CDR3 loop spans 15 amino acids. Germline V gene data show CDR1 as SNHLY and CDR2 as FYNNEI. Unmatched junction bases numbered 9, after V lost 6 bases and J lost 5 bases. CDR3 sequence (DNA): TGTGCCAGCAGCCAAGGACAGGGGGGGACGGAGACCCAGTACTTC. This gives the protein CASSQGQGGTETQYF.